This TCR beta chain was found in a study of blood T cell repertoires in COVID-19. Study background: PBMCs, B-cell-depleted T cells, or T cells provided the cDNA or gDNA that made up the material.

Per the authors' pipeline: Amplification with reference gene primers provided the estimates of nucleated cell counts. Profiling relied on immunoSEQ multiplex PCR, and the TCRdb table lists in-frame clones only, not all of them. That table gives V, J and clone size, and the DNA gave D and trimming. In the table there are 200,000 to 250,000 clones, around 80% of which are singletons. The CDR3 contains 14 residues. Deletions cut 1 base from V and 2 bases from J, with 6 bases between. Germline V gene lookup returns CDR1 SGHTA and CDR2 FQGNSA. The rearrangement links TRBV7-2 to TRBJ2-1, with D unclear. The sequenced sample was peripheral blood. The source of this sequence is an elderly woman with acute or convalescent COVID-19. CDR3 sequence (DNA): TGTGCCAGCAGCTTAGGTCAGGCCTACAATGAGCAGTTCTTC. Amino acid sequence: CASSLGQAYNEQFF.